Following are 10 T cell receptor beta chains from one sample sequenced in a study of T cell repertoires in cytomegalovirus infection (dated by TCRdb to between 2018 and 2021). These TCRs are of unknown antigen specificity. Interpreted using the paper, the treatment or condition label stands for: in vitro stimulation with specific CMV peptide epitopes to enrich CMV-specific T cells. Sequenced on an Illumina HiSeq 1500. The public reads were reprocessed in TCRdb via fastp at Q25 and MiXCR, keeping in-frame beta chains. Identical CDR3 proteins give one entry, which carries the most common genes and DNA. Across this sample there are about 770,000 distinct CDR3 sequences, with just under 30% seen only once. Of the sample, approximately 14% is held by the ten largest clones. The material sequenced was cultured CD8+ T cells from PBMCs, taken from culture after CMV antigen stimulation. These receptors all come from a human donor in good health (CMV status not recorded). Some clones in this sample may be carry-over from other donors' samples.

The rearrangement joins TRBV7-8 to TRBJ1-4; a possible D gene is TRBD1 (5 bases). The CDR3 covers 16 residues. V was cut by 6 bases and J by 4 bases, with 18 bases left in between. The germline gives CDR1 SGHVS, CDR2 FQNEAQ. This CDR3 reads CASREDKRGFNEKLFF. DNA of the CDR3: TGTGCCAGCAGGGAAGATAAGAGGGGATTTAATGAAAAACTGTTTTTT.

This sequence joins TRBV6-2 or TRBV6-3 and TRBJ1-1, with D maybe TRBD1 (5 bases). V was pared by 2 bases and J by 5 bases, with 18 bases between. CDR1 MNHEY and CDR2 SVGEGT come from the germline V gene. The CDR3 is made up of 16 amino acids. The CDR3 here is CASSYTSGTGGTEAFF. CDR3 in DNA: TGTGCCAGCAGTTACACTTCCGGGACTGGGGGGACTGAAGCTTTCTTT.

The gene calls are TRBV20-1 and TRBJ2-1, with TRBD1 identical over 8 bases. The CDR3 spans 15 residues. CDR1 is DFQATT, CDR2 SNEGSKA, per germline (reference sequence). J gave up 4 bases and V 3 bases, and 8 bases lay outside the gene matches. CDR3 sequence: CSASRGLPIYNEQFF. For the CDR3, the DNA is TGCAGTGCTAGCAGGGGGCTGCCAATTTACAATGAGCAGTTCTTC.

In this sample, this clonotype turned up a few times. The chain recombines TRBV9 with TRBJ2-6, with 9 bases identical to TRBD1. The CDR3 extends over 18 amino acids. Losses at the gene ends were 4 bases for V and 2 bases for J; bases not matched to a gene: 10. Germline V CDR1 and CDR2: SGDLS, YYNGEE. This CDR3 is CASSLGTGNETGANVLTF. The CDR3 DNA reads TGTGCCAGCAGCTTAGGGACAGGGAATGAAACTGGGGCCAACGTCCTGACTTTC.

V gene TRBV19 combines with J gene TRBJ2-1, with a weak D call TRBD1 (5 bases). CDR3 size: 13 residues. V was trimmed by 8 bases and J by 0 bases, leaving 8 bases between them. Germline V gene sequence: CDR1 LNHDA, CDR2 SQIVND (reference sequence). CDR3 coding DNA: TGTGCCAGTGGCAGGGTCTCCTACAATGAGCAGTTCTTC. Its protein product is CASGRVSYNEQFF.

Comments on this clonotype: This may come from a read error, since a much larger clone is one base off. This CDR3 reads CASSPEGAGTDTQYF. DNA of the CDR3: TGTGCCAGCAGCCCCGAGGGGGCGGGCACAGATACGCAGTATTTT. The chain is built from TRBV7-4 and TRBJ2-3; 7 nucleotides match TRBD1. V trimming: 5 bases; J trimming: 1 base; junction bases outside the gene matches: 6. Germline lookup yields CDR1 SGHVT and CDR2 SQSDAQ. CDR3 length: 15 residues.

This clonotype was seen only once. A read error may be the cause here, since a much bigger clone is one base away. Given the absence of the conserved phenylalanine or tryptophan at the CDR3 end, a read error is likely. The chain carries TRBV7-8 and TRBJ2-1; 9 bases agree with TRBD1. The V gene end was trimmed by 5 bases and the J gene end by 4 bases; junction bases not matched to a gene: 6. The CDR3 spans 15 residues. Germline CDR1 reads SGHVS; CDR2 reads FQNEAQ. CDR3 sequence (DNA): TGTGCCAGCAGCCAAACAGGGGGCGGTTACAATGAGCAGTTCTTG. This translates into CASSQTGGGYNEQFL.

This chain joins TRBV4-3 and TRBJ1-1, with D tentatively TRBD1 (5 bases). V was clipped by 0 bases and J by 3 bases, with 20 bases between them. The CDR3 has 18 amino acids. Looked up from germline, CDR1 is LGHNA and CDR2 is YSLEER. The CDR3 spells CASSQDRWTQGNDTEAFF. In DNA, the CDR3 is TGCGCCAGCAGCCAAGATCGTTGGACCCAGGGAAACGACACTGAAGCTTTCTTT.

The gene calls are TRBV27 and TRBJ1-2; tentatively, D is TRBD1 (6 bases). CDR1 is MNHEY and CDR2 is SMNVEV in the germline V gene (reference sequence). This CDR3 comprises 15 residues. Trimming left V 5 bases short and J 2 bases short, with 15 bases between. The CDR3 DNA reads TGTGCCAGCAGTCCTGCATTTACAGGGAACTATGGCTACACCTTC. It yields the protein CASSPAFTGNYGYTF.

In this sample, this clonotype turned up a few times. V is TRBV4-2 and J is TRBJ1-3; 8 nucleotides agree with TRBD1. Germline V gene sequence: CDR1 LGHNA, CDR2 YNFKEQ. Trimming removed 3 bases from V and 7 bases from J; junction bases left unmatched: 11. This CDR3 comprises 16 residues. CDR3 DNA sequence: TGTGCCAGCAGCCACCCGGGGGCAGGGGGCAGGAACACCATATATTTT. This encodes CASSHPGAGGRNTIYF.